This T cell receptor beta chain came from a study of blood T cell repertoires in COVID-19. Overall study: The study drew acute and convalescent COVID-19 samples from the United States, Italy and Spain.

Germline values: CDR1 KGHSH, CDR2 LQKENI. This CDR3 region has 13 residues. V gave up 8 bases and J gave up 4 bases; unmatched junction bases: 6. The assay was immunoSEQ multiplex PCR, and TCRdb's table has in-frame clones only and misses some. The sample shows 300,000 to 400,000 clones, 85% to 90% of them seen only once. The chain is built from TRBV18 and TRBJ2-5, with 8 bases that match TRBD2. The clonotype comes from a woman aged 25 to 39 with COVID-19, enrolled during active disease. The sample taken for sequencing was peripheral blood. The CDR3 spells CASQRELAETQYF. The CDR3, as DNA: TGTGCCAGCCAGCGGGAGCTAGCAGAGACCCAGTACTTC.